The present T cell receptor beta chain was sequenced within a study of spatial heterogeneity in lung cancer. Study-level background: Alpha-chain detections were consistently fewer than beta-chain detections among the sequences. Study results and limitations: Expanded tumor TCRs that were ubiquitous appeared in blood more at resection than follow-up.

Time point given: sample taken at primary tumor resection. Tumor, nontumor lung or frozen PBMC supplied whole RNA, sequenced without sorting. Donation came from some 73 patients with untreated early-stage non-small cell lung cancer. This clonotype was seen at least ten times. What it recognizes is unknown. Trimming removed 2 bases from V and 5 bases from J, with 6 bases in between. This CDR3 region has 13 residues. Every molecule of TCR cDNA had its own unique molecular identifier. TCRdb independently ran MiXCR on the 5' RACE reads; one entry per CDR3 protein. The table has approximately 49,000 distinct CDR3 sequences, 5.3% seen once; the top ten hold 11%.

Sample: PBMCs, taken at surgery. V is TRBV12-3 or TRBV12-4 and J is TRBJ2-2; maybe TRBD1 (5 bases). The clonotype comes from a male donor with early-stage non-small cell lung cancer. The CDR3 bases are TGTGCCAGCAGTTTAAGGGGAACCGGGGAGCTGTTTTTT. It encodes CASSLRGTGELFF.